This T cell receptor beta chain was captured in a study of blood T cell repertoires in COVID-19. Produced via immunoSEQ multiplex PCR; TCRdb's table is partial and in-frame only. Found here are about 220,000 clones, roughly 84% of them singletons; the top ten hold 3.6%. Germline-derived CDR1 and CDR2 are SGHNT and YYREEE (reference sequence). The CDR3 spans 17 residues. V lost 0 bases and J lost 2; bases outside the gene matches: 6. The sample was peripheral blood. The chain couples TRBV5-4 to TRBJ2-5; 11 bases align to TRBD2. The receptor was derived from an elderly woman with acute or convalescent COVID-19. The CDR3 DNA sequence: TGTGCCAGCAGCTTGGGACTAGCGGGGTCCTCGCAAGAGACCCAGTACTTC. Residues: CASSLGLAGSSQETQYF.